Below are 25 T cell receptor beta chains sequenced from a single sample in a study of shared clonotypes between healthy human individuals. The protocol was immunoSEQ multiplex PCR, while the TCRdb copy is restricted to in-frame clones and leaves out a portion. This sample has millions of clones, with about 95% found just once. CD45RO-negative, CCR7-positively selected cells formed the naive CD8 fraction, excluding terminally differentiated effector memory CD45RA+ cells. Sequencing input: naive CD8+ T cells sorted from blood. The receptor set was obtained from a man between 18 and 29 years old in good health.

The V and J genes are TRBV7-9 and TRBJ1-4, with 8 positions matching TRBD1. V was clipped by 5 bases and J by 6 bases; unmatched bases: 11. CDR3 size: 16 residues. Germline values: CDR1 SEHNR, CDR2 FQNEAQ (reference sequence). The CDR3 region has the DNA TGTGCCAGCAGCCCCTTCGGGGGACAGGAGGATGAAAAACTGTTTTTT. It is translated as CASSPFGGQEDEKLFF.

This rearrangement joins TRBV7-2 to TRBJ1-2; TRBD1 matches at 9 bases. Germline lookup yields CDR1 SGHTA and CDR2 FQGNSA. Trimming at V came to 5 bases and at J to 6 bases, leaving 4 bases not matched to a gene. The CDR3 loop spans 13 amino acids. The chain's CDR3 is CASSTRQGDGYTF. CDR3 DNA sequence: TGTGCCAGCAGCACAAGACAGGGGGATGGCTACACCTTC.

The rearrangement uses TRBV5-1 and TRBJ2-3; D is tentatively TRBD1 or TRBD2 (5 bases each). This CDR3 contains 13 residues. The V end lost 6 bases, the J end lost 6 bases, and 14 bases lay between the germline ends. The germline gives CDR1 SGHRS, CDR2 YFSETQ. The CDR3 protein is CASTLSWGDTQYF. In DNA, the CDR3 is TGCGCCAGCACCCTTAGTTGGGGGGATACGCAGTATTTT.

Only a few counts were recorded for this clone. CDR3 in amino acids: CASSEGGGQPQHF. CDR3 in DNA: TGCGCCAGCTCTGAGGGGGGAGGTCAGCCCCAGCATTTT. The V call is TRBV5-1, the J call TRBJ1-5, with a possible D match to TRBD1 (6 bases). V gave up 7 bases and J gave up 6 bases, with 14 bases separating them. Germline values: CDR1 SGHRS, CDR2 YFSETQ. The CDR3 is made up of 13 amino acids.

The rearrangement uses TRBV9 and TRBJ2-5, with 9 bases aligning to TRBD2. Germline CDR1 is SGDLS and CDR2 is YYNGEE. Germline trimming cut 7 bases from V and 1 base from J; bases unmatched to any gene: 8. The CDR3 has 15 amino acids. This CDR3 is CASSAGSGGQETQYF. Written as DNA, the CDR3 is TGTGCCAGCTCGGCTGGTAGCGGGGGCCAAGAGACCCAGTACTTC.

The chain is built from TRBV4-1 and TRBJ2-5; D is ambiguous. The CDR3 consists of 16 residues. The ends were cut back, 0 bases at V and 1 base at J, with 12 bases in the middle. Germline V gene data show CDR1 as MGHRA and CDR2 as YSYEKL. CDR3 coding DNA: TGCGCCAGCAGCCAAGAGGGCGAAGGAGTCCAAGAGACCCAGTACTTC. Translated: CASSQEGEGVQETQYF.

V usage is TRBV9 and J usage is TRBJ2-3, with D perhaps TRBD1 or TRBD2 (5 bases each). Germline V lookup: CDR1 SGDLS, CDR2 YYNGEE. This CDR3 spans 14 amino acids. Trimming took off 0 bases at V and 5 bases at J, with 10 bases between the two ends. The CDR3 DNA sequence: TGTGCCAGCAGCGTAGGAGGGGCAATAGATACGCAGTATTTT. Translated, it gives CASSVGGAIDTQYF.

The CDR3 sequence: CASSLVGNANTGELFF. The CDR3 DNA reads TGTGCCAGCAGCTTAGTCGGGAACGCGAACACCGGGGAGCTGTTTTTT. The gene calls are TRBV7-8 and TRBJ2-2; D is perhaps TRBD2 (5 bases). CDR1 and CDR2 from the germline V gene are SGHVS and FQNEAQ. This CDR3 is built from 16 residues. Between the trimmed V and J ends, which lost 1 base and 0 bases, there was a span of 9 bases.

This chain uses TRBV29-1 with TRBJ2-5, with D possibly being TRBD1 (5 bases). The J call may be faulty, since TRBJ2-7 better matches the DNA end. The length of the CDR3 is 13 residues. CDR1 and CDR2 from the germline V gene are SQVTM and ANQGSEA. The CDR3 is CSVTWQGLYEQYF. The DNA of the CDR3 is TGCAGCGTTACATGGCAGGGATTGTACGAGCAGTACTTC.

This chain joins TRBV6-5 and TRBJ2-3, with D hard to call. Germline V lookup: CDR1 MNHEY, CDR2 SVGAGI. V shed 1 base and J shed 6 bases, with 8 bases lying between them. The CDR3 spans 13 residues. DNA for the CDR3: TGTGCCAGCAGTTACTGGGATAAGGATACGCAGTATTTT. Translated, it gives CASSYWDKDTQYF.

CDR3 in amino acids: CASSLPGNSSGANVLTF. For the CDR3, the DNA is TGTGCCAGCAGCTTGCCGGGTAACAGCTCTGGGGCCAACGTCCTGACTTTC. The chain has TRBV5-4 and TRBJ2-6, with unresolved D. Germline V CDR1 and CDR2: SGHNT, YYREEE (reference sequence). V lost 1 base and J lost 0, with 11 bases in between. This CDR3 contains 17 residues.

This chain uses TRBV5-1 with TRBJ2-6; 8 bases agree with TRBD2. Germline CDR1 SGHRS, CDR2 YFSETQ. The CDR3 length is 16 residues. The ends lost 4 bases at V and 0 bases at J; junction bases unmatched: 3. This CDR3 reads CASSPSGFSGANVLTF. CDR3 nucleotides: TGCGCCAGCAGCCCTAGCGGGTTCTCTGGGGCCAACGTCCTGACTTTC.

This chain uses TRBV5-6 with TRBJ1-4; no clear D. V was trimmed by 6 bases and J by 0 bases, leaving 15 bases between them. CDR1 and CDR2 (germline): SGHDT, YYEEEE. The CDR3 runs 16 residues. The CDR3, as DNA: TGTGCCAGCACTGGGAGGGTTAGGCCAACTAATGAAAAACTGTTTTTT. It yields the protein CASTGRVRPTNEKLFF.

J is TRBJ2-7 and V is TRBV7-8, with 11 bases that match TRBD1. Per germline, CDR1 SGHVS and CDR2 FQNEAQ. V gave up 1 base and J gave up 4 bases; unmatched junction bases: 6. The CDR3 is 16 amino acids. CDR3 sequence (DNA): TGTGCCAGCAGCTTAGTAGGGACAGGGGGTAGATACGAGCAGTACTTC. This codes for CASSLVGTGGRYEQYF.

The rearrangement links TRBV4-1 to TRBJ1-3; D unclear. Germline CDR1 reads MGHRA; CDR2 reads YSYEKL. The CDR3 has 14 residues. V shed 3 bases and J shed 2 bases, with 8 bases lying between them. DNA for the CDR3: TGCGCCAGCAGCCAGGAGGGAACTGGAAACACCATATATTTT. As protein: CASSQEGTGNTIYF.

This chain joins TRBV7-9 and TRBJ2-7, with 9 nucleotides matching TRBD2. Germline trimming cut 5 bases from V and 5 bases from J; bases unmatched to any gene: 10. This CDR3 is 15 amino acids long. The germline CDR1 and CDR2 sequences are SEHNR and FQNEAQ (reference sequence). CDR3 coding DNA: TGTGCCAGCAGCGGCGGGACTAGCTCAGGGGACGAGCAGTACTTC. Translated, it gives CASSGGTSSGDEQYF.

This chain links TRBV7-9 with TRBJ2-1; a weak D match, TRBD1 (5 bases). CDR1 is SEHNR and CDR2 is FQNEAQ in the germline V gene (reference sequence). There are 16 residues in the CDR3. Trimming stripped 2 bases from V and 8 bases from J, with 19 bases between. CDR3 residues: CASSLFAGLTHDEQFF. The CDR3 coding sequence is TGTGCCAGCAGCTTATTCGCAGGGTTAACTCACGATGAGCAGTTCTTC.

In this sample, this clone turned up once. The rearrangement links TRBV19 to TRBJ2-5; D is perhaps TRBD2 (6 bases). CDR3 length equals 14 residues. V was trimmed by 2 bases and J by 5 bases, leaving 12 bases between them. The germline V gene has CDR1 LNHDA and CDR2 SQIVND (reference sequence). The CDR3 DNA sequence: TGTGCCAGTAGTATATTTGGAGGGGATGAGACCCAGTACTTC. Encoded protein: CASSIFGGDETQYF.

This clone was observed a few times. This chain connects TRBV30 to TRBJ1-1; D is perhaps TRBD1 (6 bases). CDR1 is GTSNPN and CDR2 is SVGIG in the germline V gene (reference sequence). Trimming pared 4 bases from V and 4 bases from J, leaving 13 bases between. CDR3 length: 13 amino acids. In nucleotides, the CDR3 is TGTGCCTGGAAGGTTGGAGGGGGCACTGAAGCTTTCTTT. It translates to CAWKVGGGTEAFF.

This clone came up once. The V call is TRBV6-6, the J call TRBJ1-5; D gene uncertain. The CDR3 loop spans 16 amino acids. The V and J ends lost 4 bases and 6 bases respectively, with 19 bases between them. The V gene's germline CDR1 is MNHNY and CDR2 SVGAGI (reference sequence). CDR3: CASSFTDTRSGQPQHF. In DNA, the CDR3 is TGTGCCAGCAGTTTTACCGACACCCGGAGCGGTCAGCCCCAGCATTTT.

The chain recombines TRBV6-1 with TRBJ2-1, with 8 positions matching TRBD2. Germline CDR1 is MNHNS and CDR2 is SASEGT. The V and J ends lost 5 bases and 8 bases, in that order; junction bases with no gene match: 11. The CDR3 consists of 15 residues. In nucleotides, the CDR3 is TGTGCCAGCAGTCGCCAGCGGGAGAGTAACCATGAGCAGTTCTTC. This gives the protein CASSRQRESNHEQFF.

The rearrangement joins TRBV14 to TRBJ2-3; no firm D call. V shed 4 bases and J shed 5 bases, with 13 bases lying between them. The CDR3 runs to 14 residues. CDR1 is SGHDN, CDR2 FVKESK, per germline. CDR3 amino acids: CASSPGEPIDTQYF. CDR3 sequence (DNA): TGTGCCAGCAGCCCTGGTGAGCCGATAGATACGCAGTATTTT.

This rearrangement joins TRBV14 to TRBJ1-4; D is unclear. Germline values: CDR1 SGHDN, CDR2 FVKESK. This CDR3 contains 16 residues. Trimming took off 0 bases at V and 8 bases at J, with 16 bases between the two ends. The DNA of the CDR3 is TGTGCCAGCAGCCAAGATCTGGGTTCACTCGAAGAAAAACTGTTTTTT. It translates to CASSQDLGSLEEKLFF.

The chain links TRBV7-9 to TRBJ2-7, with TRBD2 matching 7 bases. This CDR3 has 17 residues. The germline V gene has CDR1 SEHNR and CDR2 FQNEAQ (reference sequence). The ends lost 1 base at V and 1 base at J; junction bases unmatched: 10. DNA for the CDR3: TGTGCCAGCAGCTTAGTCCCCTCGTGGGGGGGATCCTACGAGCAGTACTTC. Its protein is CASSLVPSWGGSYEQYF. Full variable domain (rest looked up from reference TRBV7-9 and TRBJ2-7): DTGVSQNPRHKITKRGQNVTFRCDPISEHNRLYWYRQTLGQGPEFLTYFQNEAQLEKSRLLSDRFSAERPKGSFSTLEIQRTEQGDSAMYLCASSLVPSWGGSYEQYFGPGTRLTVT.

The chain joins TRBV10-3 to TRBJ2-2, with 7 nucleotides matching TRBD1. The V gene's germline CDR1 is ENHRY and CDR2 SYGVKD. The V gene end was trimmed by 6 bases and the J gene end by 8 bases; junction bases not matched to a gene: 15. The CDR3 sequence is 16 residues long. CDR3 amino acids: CAIRPDRSSGQGELFF. CDR3 in DNA: TGTGCCATCAGACCGGACAGGTCAAGTGGGCAAGGGGAGCTGTTTTTT.